The next 8 T cell receptor beta chains were all read from a single sample in a study of control samples from healthy donors and cancer patients (TCRdb year 2020). Libraries came from the immunoSEQ multiplex PCR assay. This is the immuneACCESS table as TCRdb keeps it, with only in-frame sequences that have V and J called. A part of the clones is gone; compared with another copy, unresolved V genes explain less than half, and the rest is unexplained. Counted in this sample were fewer than 200,000 clones; 90% of them appeared once. The ten top clones hold 1.3% to 1.5% of the sample. What was sequenced was blood. Source of these receptors: a woman between 45 and 65 years old in good health.

The rearrangement uses TRBV6-5 and TRBJ1-1; TRBD1 agrees at 9 bases. The J segment lost 0 bases and the V segment lost 4 bases, leaving 6 bases of the junction unmatched. The CDR3 length is 16 residues. CDR1 is MNHEY and CDR2 is SVGAGI in the germline V gene. The CDR3 DNA sequence: TGTGCCAGCAGTTCACCGGGACAGGGCATGAACACTGAAGCTTTCTTT. It encodes CASSSPGQGMNTEAFF.

The J gene is TRBJ1-2, the V gene TRBV28; D remains unclear. Trimming left V 4 bases short and J 4 bases short, with 13 bases between. The CDR3 consists of 14 residues. CDR1 and CDR2 from the germline V gene are MDHEN and SYDVKM. The CDR3 sequence: CASSWRMDGYGYTF. CDR3 sequence (DNA): TGTGCCAGCAGTTGGAGGATGGACGGCTATGGCTACACCTTC.

This rearrangement joins TRBV9 to TRBJ2-3, with TRBD2 matching over 12 bases. The J segment lost 3 bases and the V segment lost 2 bases, leaving 4 bases of the junction unmatched. Germline CDR1 and CDR2: SGDLS and YYNGEE. The CDR3 has 16 residues. The CDR3 here is CASSVTSGGRTDTQYF. The CDR3 DNA reads as TGTGCCAGCAGCGTTACTAGCGGGGGGCGAACAGATACGCAGTATTTT.

The J gene is TRBJ2-1, the V gene TRBV24-1; D is perhaps TRBD2 (6 bases). This CDR3 has 17 residues. Germline CDR1 KGHDR, CDR2 SFDVKD. The V and J ends lost 4 bases and 0 bases respectively, with 15 bases between them. CDR3 coding DNA: TGTGCCACCAGTGACCATGACTGGCGGGGCTCCTACAATGAGCAGTTCTTC. Encoded protein: CATSDHDWRGSYNEQFF.

The chain links TRBV6-2 or TRBV6-3 to TRBJ1-2; tentative D call: TRBD1 (5 bases). Germline V lookup: CDR1 MNHEY, CDR2 SVGEGT. This CDR3 has 15 amino acids. Trimming took 5 bases from V and 3 from J, leaving 16 bases between them. CDR3 sequence reads: CASSHPSGRYYGYTF. In DNA form, the CDR3 reads TGTGCCAGCAGTCACCCGTCGGGACGGTACTATGGCTACACCTTC.

V gene TRBV5-6 combines with J gene TRBJ2-2, with a weak D call TRBD2 (5 bases). The CDR3 totals 14 residues. Germline loops: CDR1 SGHDT, CDR2 YYEEEE. V dropped 5 bases and J dropped 4 bases, with 12 bases sitting between them. The CDR3 loop reads CASRLGLSTGELFF. The CDR3 region has the DNA TGTGCCAGCAGGCTCGGACTGAGCACCGGGGAGCTGTTTTTT.

This chain connects TRBV5-1 to TRBJ2-2, with D tentatively TRBD1 (6 bases). The V end was cut by 2 bases, the J end by 6 bases, with 20 bases between. This CDR3 has 17 residues. In germline, CDR1 is SGHRS, CDR2 YFSETQ. CDR3 sequence: CASSFNRDLFSSGELFF. The CDR3, as DNA: TGCGCCAGCAGCTTTAACAGGGACCTCTTTTCCTCCGGGGAGCTGTTTTTT. Drawing the rest from reference TRBV5-1 and TRBJ2-2, the complete variable domain is KAGVTQTPRYLIKTRGQQVTLSCSPISGHRSVSWYQQTPGQGLQFLFEYFSETQRNKGNFPGRFSGRQFSNSRSEMNVSTLELGDSALYLCASSFNRDLFSSGELFFGEGSRLTVL.

The chain links TRBV28 to TRBJ1-2; no clear D gene. The CDR3 is 12 residues long. Germline CDR1 and CDR2: MDHEN and SYDVKM. The V gene lost 4 bases and the J gene lost 8 bases, with 11 bases spanning the gap. CDR3 DNA sequence: TGTGCCAGCAGTTCCCTTCATCGGGGCTACACCTTC. Protein product: CASSSLHRGYTF.